This TCR beta chain was captured by sequencing in a study of T-cell reconstitution after alpha-beta-depleted transplantation in children. Findings and limits, study-wide: When one year had passed after transplant, most T-cell counts and diversity came from newly produced T cells. TCRbeta diversity was high at day 60 in some patients (a result of surviving recipient T cells and thymic progenitors).

The CDR3 extends over 17 amino acids. CDR1 is SGHAT, CDR2 FQDESV, per germline (reference sequence). V was clipped by 1 base and J by 3 bases, with 16 bases between them. Unique molecular identifiers were used to barcode this TCRbeta library. TCRdb recomputed calls from the PCR reads with MiXCR, one row per CDR3 protein. Seen here are hundreds of thousands of distinct CDR3 sequences, 15% to 20% observed once, and the top ten hold just under 30%. In the case of this clonotype: What it binds is unknown.

The sequence was collected from a boy under two years old who had a stem cell transplant for Wiskott-Aldrich syndrome, so the T cells may come from the graft donor. V usage is TRBV11-1 and J usage is TRBJ2-1; D might be TRBD1 (5 bases). The starting material was PBMCs, mostly from graft donor cells, obtained 360 days after TCRalphabeta/CD19-depleted stem cell transplant. The CDR3 here is CASSLDPGQNLYNEQFF. CDR3 nucleotides: TGTGCCAGCAGCTTAGACCCAGGGCAGAACCTCTACAATGAGCAGTTCTTC. The variable domain in full, completed from reference TRBV11-1 and TRBJ2-1, reads EAEVAQSPRYKITEKSQAVAFWCDPISGHATLYWYRQILGQGPELLVQFQDESVVDDSQLPKDRFSAERLKGVDSTLKIQPAELGDSAMYLCASSLDPGQNLYNEQFFGPGTRLTVL.